The clone carrying this TCR beta chain has a handful of counts. Its antigen remains unidentified. This entry comes from a study of T cell repertoires in cytomegalovirus infection. At the level of the study: Recently described HLA-C-restricted plus well-studied HLA-B-restricted CMV epitopes were used. Carrying CMV and the relevant HLA type showed in public TCR beta signatures. General study results and limits: Across the ex vivo response, the dominant clonotypes were HLA-C-restricted CMV-specific TCR beta clonotypes. People with CMV and the relevant HLA were identified by cumulative public TCR beta family frequency.

The germline V gene encodes CDR1 SGHTA and CDR2 FQGNSA. The CDR3 runs 14 residues. The V and J ends lost 3 bases and 9 bases respectively, with 15 bases between them. TCRdb processed the reads anew with MiXCR; each CDR3 protein has one entry. This table holds about 160,000 distinct CDR3 sequences, 20% to 25% found once. The TCR sequence derives from a human donor in good health (CMV status not recorded). Some clones in this sample may be carry-over from other donors' samples. The sample consisted of CD8+ T cells from cultured PBMCs, taken from culture after CMV antigen stimulation. This rearrangement joins TRBV7-2 to TRBJ2-1; D possibly corresponds to TRBD1 (7 bases). CDR3 region: CASSFSGRGAEQFF. The CDR3 DNA follows: TGTGCCAGCAGCTTTTCTGGCAGGGGGGCTGAGCAGTTCTTC.